The clone carrying this T cell receptor (beta chain) was seen more than once but under ten times. What it recognizes is unknown. CDR1 and CDR2 (germline): LNHNV, YYDKDF (reference sequence). The CDR3 length is 16 residues. Trimming took off 1 base at V and 6 bases at J, with 16 bases between the two ends. 60 Vbeta and 13 Jbeta primers were used in PCR. Repertoires were generated with immunoSEQ multiplex PCR, while TCRdb's copy carries only in-frame clones and drops some. The sample lists about 140,000 clones, approximately 70% occurring once. The record originates from a study of cytomegalovirus exposure and HLA in healthy donors. Overall study findings and caveats: There were some public TCRs occurring in many donors, but most TCR sequences were rare.

Unrecorded immune exposure was likely among donors, who were nominally healthy when sampled. The TCR comes from a human donor in good health. V and J are TRBV15 and TRBJ2-1, with D possibly being TRBD1 (5 bases). Sequenced: PBMCs. The CDR3 DNA sequence: TGTGCCACCAGCAGAGCCAATCGCCAGGGCCTCAATGAGCAGTTCTTC. It codes for CATSRANRQGLNEQFF.